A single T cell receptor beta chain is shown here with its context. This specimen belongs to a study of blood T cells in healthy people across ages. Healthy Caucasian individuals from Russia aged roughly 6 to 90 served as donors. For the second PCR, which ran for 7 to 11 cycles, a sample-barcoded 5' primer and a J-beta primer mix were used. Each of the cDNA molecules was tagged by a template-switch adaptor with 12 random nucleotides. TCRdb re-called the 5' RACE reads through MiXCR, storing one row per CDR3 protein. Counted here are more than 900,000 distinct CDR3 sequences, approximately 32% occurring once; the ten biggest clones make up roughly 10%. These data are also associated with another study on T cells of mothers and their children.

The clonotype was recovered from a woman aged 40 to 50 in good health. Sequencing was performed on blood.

Here the CDR3 reads CSARAGVRYGYTF. The CDR3 DNA is TGCAGTGCTAGAGCAGGGGTGAGGTATGGCTACACCTTC. This rearrangement joins TRBV20-1 to TRBJ1-2, with D perhaps TRBD1 (6 bases). V was clipped by 1 base and J by 5 bases, with 11 bases between them. This CDR3 comprises 13 residues. Germline CDR1 reads DFQATT; CDR2 reads SNEGSKA (reference sequence).